What follows are 27 T cell receptor beta chains derived from one specimen sequenced in a study of cytomegalovirus exposure and HLA in healthy donors (dated by TCRdb to the late 2010s). The protocol used for the library was the immunoSEQ multiplex PCR assay. TCRdb re-hosts the immuneACCESS table, in-frame sequences only. Its copies lack some clones; in the studies checked, an unresolved V gene accounts for under half of them, and the cause for the rest is not known. The sample table lists 90,000 to 150,000 clones, roughly nine tenths of them with a count of one. Around 4.5% of the sample comes from the top ten. The specimen sequenced was PBMCs. The receptors derive from a man in his late teens or twenties in good health and CMV-seropositive.

This clone was counted a single time. The chain links TRBV7-9 to TRBJ2-7, with 7 nucleotides matching TRBD1. The CDR3 spans 16 residues. V was clipped by 3 bases and J by 2 bases; unmatched bases: 10. Germline V gene data show CDR1 as SEHNR and CDR2 as FQNEAQ (reference sequence). The CDR3 loop reads CASSFPKTGMAYEQYF. CDR3 nucleotide sequence: TGTGCCAGCAGCTTTCCTAAGACAGGGATGGCCTACGAGCAGTACTTC.

V is TRBV27 and J is TRBJ1-1; TRBD1 might be the D (6 bases). The germline V gene has CDR1 MNHEY and CDR2 SMNVEV (reference sequence). Trimming removed 2 bases at V and 3 bases at J, with 10 bases between. The CDR3 totals 14 residues. The CDR3 coding sequence is TGTGCCAGCAGTTTAGGGCAGGGGTACACTGAAGCTTTCTTT. The encoded protein is CASSLGQGYTEAFF.

The chain joins TRBV4-1 to TRBJ2-1, with 9 nucleotides matching TRBD1. Germline V CDR1 and CDR2: MGHRA, YSYEKL. The CDR3 loop spans 17 amino acids. Trimming at V came to 2 bases and at J to 5 bases, leaving 10 bases not matched to a gene. CDR3 amino acids: CASSQKAGTGRDNEQFF. The CDR3 coding sequence is TGCGCCAGCAGCCAAAAAGCCGGGACAGGGAGGGACAATGAGCAGTTCTTC.

V and J are TRBV5-4 and TRBJ2-7; TRBD1 aligns across 7 bases. Germline assignment: CDR1 SGHNT and CDR2 YYREEE (reference sequence). This CDR3 is built from 15 residues. Germline trimming cut 2 bases from V and 3 bases from J; bases unmatched to any gene: 8. CDR3 sequence: CASSFRQGGVYEQYF. For the CDR3, the DNA is TGTGCCAGCAGCTTTAGACAGGGTGGTGTCTACGAGCAGTACTTC.

The rearrangement uses TRBV5-4 and TRBJ2-3; TRBD1 is a possible D gene (6 bases). V lost 1 base and J 1 base, leaving 10 bases between the germline ends. The CDR3 runs 15 residues. Germline V gene data show CDR1 as SGHNT and CDR2 as YYREEE (reference sequence). This CDR3 reads CASSLLTGRTDTQYF. The CDR3 nucleotides are TGTGCCAGCAGCTTGTTGACAGGCCGCACAGATACGCAGTATTTT. Filled out from reference TRBV5-4 and TRBJ2-3, the complete variable domain reads ETGVTQSPTHLIKTRGQQVTLRCSSQSGHNTVSWYQQALGQGPQFIFQYYREEENGRGNFPPRFSGLQFPNYSSELNVNALELDDSALYLCASSLLTGRTDTQYFGPGTRLTVL.

The chain couples TRBV5-1 to TRBJ2-7; 7 bases agree with TRBD1. This CDR3 has 15 residues. V shed 3 bases and J 1 base; nucleotides not matched to a gene: 7. CDR1 is SGHRS and CDR2 is YFSETQ in the germline V gene. In DNA, the CDR3 is TGCGCCAGCAGCTCGAAGCCGGGACAGTCCTACGAGCAGTACTTC. This codes for CASSSKPGQSYEQYF.

The chain couples TRBV5-8 to TRBJ1-6; perhaps TRBD1 as D (5 bases). The CDR3 contains 13 residues. Deletions cut 4 bases from V and 7 bases from J, with 9 bases between. Germline V gene sequence: CDR1 SGHTS, CDR2 YDEGEE. The CDR3 DNA is TGTGCCAGCAGCACAGGACGGAATTCACCCCTCCACTTT. Translating gives CASSTGRNSPLHF.

The V gene is TRBV20-1, the J gene TRBJ1-2; D possibly corresponds to TRBD1 (5 bases). The V gene's germline CDR1 is DFQATT and CDR2 SNEGSKA (reference sequence). V lost 5 bases and J 10 bases, leaving 11 bases between the germline ends. This CDR3 comprises 10 residues. The CDR3 loop is CSAFGRDYTF. The CDR3 DNA reads TGCAGTGCTTTCGGCAGGGACTACACCTTC.

The chain recombines TRBV6-1 with TRBJ2-3, with TRBD2 identical over 11 bases. The CDR3 is 13 residues long. J lost 3 bases, V lost 10 bases, and 3 bases had no gene match. The germline gives CDR1 MNHNS, CDR2 SASEGT. CDR3 protein: CATRLAGTDTQYF. For the CDR3, the DNA is TGTGCCACCCGACTAGCGGGGACAGATACGCAGTATTTT.

This chain joins TRBV9 and TRBJ1-2, with D hard to call. Germline V gene data show CDR1 as SGDLS and CDR2 as YYNGEE. The CDR3 is 12 residues long. V gave up 0 bases and J gave up 8 bases, with 8 bases separating them. The CDR3 DNA follows: TGTGCCAGCAGCGTAGCGGGTGACGGCTACACCTTC. Translation gives CASSVAGDGYTF.

V usage is TRBV9 and J usage is TRBJ2-5; 10 bases agree with TRBD1. CDR3 size: 16 residues. Germline CDR1 is SGDLS and CDR2 is YYNGEE. V dropped 2 bases and J dropped 3; count of bases not matched to a gene: 7. This CDR3 is CASSVNPGTGEETQYF. The CDR3 DNA reads TGTGCCAGCAGCGTCAACCCCGGGACAGGGGAAGAGACCCAGTACTTC.

The genes are TRBV5-1 and TRBJ2-3; 7 bases agree with TRBD2. This CDR3 comprises 14 residues. CDR1 is SGHRS, CDR2 YFSETQ, per germline. V lost 6 bases, J lost 0 bases, and 4 bases stayed unmatched. The CDR3 loop is CASTVRGSTDTQYF. For the CDR3, the DNA is TGCGCCAGCACGGTGCGGGGGAGCACAGATACGCAGTATTTT.

The CDR3 DNA reads TGTGCCAGCAGCTTATTAACAGATACGCAGTATTTT. This encodes CASSLLTDTQYF. The chain combines TRBV13 with TRBJ2-3, with D uncertain. Deletions cut 2 bases from V and 3 bases from J, with 3 bases between. This CDR3 has 12 amino acids. Looked up from germline, CDR1 is PRHDT and CDR2 is FYEKMQ (reference sequence).

The chain employs TRBV7-2 and TRBJ2-3; 8 bases are a match to TRBD2. There are 15 residues in the CDR3. After removal of 1 base from V and 2 bases from J, the junction contained 2 bases not matched to a gene. The germline V gene encodes CDR1 SGHTA and CDR2 FQGNSA. In nucleotides, the CDR3 is TGTGCCAGCAGCTTAGGGCGGGGGGCCACAGATACGCAGTATTTT. Translation: CASSLGRGATDTQYF.

The chain carries TRBV5-1 and TRBJ2-2, with 7 bases aligning to TRBD1. Germline CDR1 and CDR2: SGHRS and YFSETQ. V was pared by 4 bases and J by 8 bases, with 5 bases of the junction left unmatched. This CDR3 comprises 13 residues. The CDR3 DNA is TGCGCCAGCAGCGTAACAGGGGCTGGGGAGCTGTTTTTT. This codes for CASSVTGAGELFF.

This clone was picked up a small number of times. The rearrangement uses TRBV6-1 and TRBJ1-1; D not resolved. V dropped 7 bases and J dropped 4 bases, with 16 bases sitting between them. This CDR3 is 14 amino acids long. The germline gives CDR1 MNHNS, CDR2 SASEGT. The CDR3 loop is CASTPKGESTEAFF. The CDR3 DNA sequence: TGTGCCAGCACACCAAAGGGAGAGAGCACTGAAGCTTTCTTT.

The chain couples TRBV9 to TRBJ2-3, with 8 nucleotides matching TRBD2. The CDR3 length is 14 residues. J lost 3 bases, V lost 0 bases, and 0 bases had no gene match. CDR1 is SGDLS and CDR2 is YYNGEE in the germline V gene. The CDR3 protein is CASSVASGTDTQYF. The CDR3, as DNA: TGTGCCAGCAGCGTAGCTAGCGGGACAGATACGCAGTATTTT.

The gene calls are TRBV28 and TRBJ2-3; 7 positions agree with TRBD2. J lost 6 bases, V lost 2 bases, and 14 bases had no gene match. This CDR3 has 17 residues. Germline lookup yields CDR1 MDHEN and CDR2 SYDVKM. Here the CDR3 DNA reads TGTGCCAGCAGTTTAGCCCTAGCAGCGGGGCAACGTGATACGCAGTATTTT. It is translated as CASSLALAAGQRDTQYF.

The chain employs TRBV11-2 and TRBJ1-2; D is unclear. CDR1 and CDR2 from the germline V gene are SGHAT and FQNNGV. Trimming removed 0 bases from V and 8 bases from J, with 13 bases in between. This CDR3 is 14 amino acids long. The CDR3 coding sequence is TGTGCCAGCAGCTTAGACGCCGCCCTGCGGGGCTACACCTTC. Translation: CASSLDAALRGYTF.

The chain uses TRBV6-5 and TRBJ1-1; no reliable D call. The germline V gene has CDR1 MNHEY and CDR2 SVGAGI. Deletions cut 2 bases from V and 12 bases from J, with 10 bases between. The length of the CDR3 is 11 residues. The CDR3 nucleotides read TGTGCCAGCAGTTACGTCGGGGTAACTTTCTTT. Amino acids: CASSYVGVTFF.

This chain links TRBV6-5 with TRBJ2-5; 7 bases agree with TRBD1. With 5 bases clipped from V and 1 base from J, the junction kept 4 bases outside the gene matches. The CDR3 totals 14 residues. The germline V gene encodes CDR1 MNHEY and CDR2 SVGAGI. CDR3 loop: CASSPRTGQETQYF. The CDR3 nucleotides read TGTGCCAGCAGTCCCCGGACAGGCCAAGAGACCCAGTACTTC.

The chain couples TRBV6-1 to TRBJ1-6, with 7 positions matching TRBD1. V lost 2 bases to trimming and J lost 7 bases; unmatched junction nucleotides: 5. CDR3 length: 15 amino acids. Germline CDR1 and CDR2: MNHNS and SASEGT. The CDR3 loop reads CASSELRGRNSPLHF. CDR3 DNA sequence: TGTGCCAGCAGTGAATTGAGGGGGCGGAATTCACCCCTCCACTTT.

The J gene is TRBJ2-3, the V gene TRBV2; D is perhaps TRBD2 (5 bases). Looked up from germline, CDR1 is SNHLY and CDR2 is FYNNEI. Trimming shortened V by 10 bases and J by 0 bases, and 11 bases separated the two germline ends. The CDR3 sequence is 13 residues long. The CDR3 DNA sequence: TGTGCCAACTCGAGGGAGAGCACAGATACGCAGTATTTT. This sequence encodes CANSRESTDTQYF. Variable domain in full (rest from reference TRBV2 and TRBJ2-3): EPEVTQTPSHQVTQMGQEVILRCVPISNHLYFYWYRQILGQKVEFLVSFYNNEISEKSEIFDDQFSVERPDGSNFTLKIRSTKLEDSAMYFCANSRESTDTQYFGPGTRLTVL.

This clone was recorded once. The chain combines TRBV6-5 with TRBJ2-7; 7 bases line up with TRBD1. Germline V lookup: CDR1 MNHEY, CDR2 SVGAGI. This CDR3 is 14 amino acids long. V lost 6 bases and J lost 6; bases outside the gene matches: 11. The CDR3 here is CASRYGQVTSEQYF. CDR3 coding DNA: TGTGCCAGCAGATACGGACAGGTAACCTCCGAGCAGTACTTC.

The genes are TRBV14 and TRBJ2-3; tentatively, D is TRBD1 (6 bases). The germline V gene encodes CDR1 SGHDN and CDR2 FVKESK. The CDR3 runs 16 residues. Trimming stripped 4 bases from V and 2 bases from J, with 16 bases between. This CDR3 is CASSRIPGQITDTQYF. For the CDR3, the DNA is TGTGCCAGCAGCCGCATACCGGGACAAATCACAGATACGCAGTATTTT.

The chain carries TRBV7-9 and TRBJ1-2; a possible D gene is TRBD1 (6 bases). The CDR3 covers 14 residues. The germline V gene has CDR1 SEHNR and CDR2 FQNEAQ (reference sequence). Trimming stripped 3 bases from V and 6 bases from J, with 14 bases between. The CDR3 reads CASSFGQGNHGYTF. The CDR3 DNA is TGTGCCAGCAGCTTTGGGCAGGGGAACCATGGCTACACCTTC.

The chain links TRBV18 to TRBJ1-2, with D possibly TRBD1 on 6 matching bases. Trimming removed 6 bases at V and 4 bases at J, with 18 bases between. The CDR3 has 15 residues. CDR1 and CDR2 from the germline V gene are KGHSH and LQKENI. CDR3 in DNA: TGTGCCAGCTCTGAGCAAAATGGACAGACCTATGGCTACACCTTC. This translates into CASSEQNGQTYGYTF.